Below are 13 T cell receptor beta chains sequenced from a single sample in a study of blood T cell repertoires in COVID-19. Assay: immunoSEQ multiplex PCR; the TCRdb copy retains only in-frame clones and omits some. The repertoire holds over 85,000 clones, with around nine tenths as singletons. Sequences were obtained from peripheral blood. The source of these receptors is a man between 60 and 70 years old with acute or convalescent COVID-19.

The V call is TRBV7-3, the J call TRBJ2-3; weak D call: TRBD1 (5 bases). Trimming shortened V by 7 bases and J by 6 bases, and 14 bases separated the two germline ends. The CDR3 sequence is 13 residues long. Germline-derived CDR1 and CDR2 are SGHTA and FQGTGA. CDR3 residues: CASKDTTSDTQYF. The CDR3 coding sequence is TGTGCCAGCAAGGACACTACTTCGGATACGCAGTATTTT.

The V call is TRBV9, the J call TRBJ1-5, with a weak D call TRBD1 (6 bases). CDR1 is SGDLS, CDR2 YYNGEE, per germline. The CDR3 spans 14 residues. V was trimmed by 3 bases and J by 5 bases, leaving 12 bases between them. This chain's CDR3 is CASSGGDIYQPQHF. In nucleotides, the CDR3 is TGTGCCAGCAGCGGAGGGGACATCTATCAGCCCCAGCATTTT.

The CDR3 spells CASSTRQGNTGELFF. CDR3 nucleotides: TGTGCCAGCAGCACCCGACAGGGGAACACCGGGGAGCTGTTTTTT. The genes are TRBV7-2 and TRBJ2-2; the match to TRBD1 covers 7 bases. CDR1 SGHTA and CDR2 FQGNSA come from the germline V gene. The length of the CDR3 is 15 residues. Losses at the gene ends were 5 bases for V and 1 base for J; bases not matched to a gene: 4. The full variable domain, completed using reference TRBV7-2 and TRBJ2-2, is GAGVSQSPSNKVTEKGKDVELRCDPISGHTALYWYRQSLGQGLEFLIYFQGNSAPDKSGLPSDRFSAERTGGSVSTLTIQRTQQEDSAVYLCASSTRQGNTGELFFGEGSRLTVL.

The rearrangement joins TRBV14 to TRBJ1-2; D gene uncertain. This CDR3 has 15 amino acids. V lost 0 bases and J 1 base, leaving 9 bases between the germline ends. CDR1 and CDR2 from the germline V gene are SGHDN and FVKESK. CDR3 in amino acids: CASSQDFGVNYGYTF. As DNA, the CDR3 is TGTGCCAGCAGCCAAGATTTCGGGGTTAACTATGGCTACACCTTC.

This clone has only one observation. The V call is TRBV29-1, the J call TRBJ2-1; no firm D call. With 5 bases removed from V and 5 bases from J, the gap between germline ends came to 7 bases. Germline V gene sequence: CDR1 SQVTM, CDR2 ANQGSEA. The CDR3 sequence is 11 residues long. CDR3 amino acids: CSVRTNNEQFF. The DNA of the CDR3 is TGCAGCGTTCGAACAAACAATGAGCAGTTCTTC.

The gene calls are TRBV2 and TRBJ2-7, with 7 bases aligning to TRBD2. Germline CDR1 is SNHLY and CDR2 is FYNNEI. The CDR3 loop spans 13 amino acids. The V and J ends lost 7 bases and 0 bases, in that order; junction bases with no gene match: 3. DNA of the CDR3: TGTGCCAGCAAAGCGGGGAGCTCCTACGAGCAGTACTTC. As protein: CASKAGSSYEQYF.

The chain is built from TRBV6-2 or TRBV6-3 and TRBJ2-3, with a weak D call TRBD2 (6 bases). This CDR3 has 18 amino acids. The germline V gene encodes CDR1 MNHEY and CDR2 SVGEGT. With 5 bases removed from V and 9 bases from J, the gap between germline ends came to 30 bases. CDR3 residues: CASSKETPGRLVPGTQYF. CDR3 bases: TGTGCCAGCAGTAAAGAAACCCCAGGCCGACTAGTTCCAGGGACGCAGTATTTT.

The chain is built from TRBV6-5 and TRBJ1-3; D is undetermined. This CDR3 has 15 residues. The V end was cut by 0 bases, the J end by 3 bases, with 9 bases between. Germline V gene data show CDR1 as MNHEY and CDR2 as SVGAGI. The CDR3 loop is CASSYSRLGGNTIYF. In DNA form, the CDR3 reads TGTGCCAGCAGTTACTCGAGACTAGGTGGAAACACCATATATTTT.

This rearrangement joins TRBV18 to TRBJ1-5, with 8 bases matching TRBD1. There are 18 residues in the CDR3. Per germline, CDR1 KGHSH and CDR2 LQKENI. The V segment lost 4 bases and the J segment 1 base; nucleotides outside the gene matches: 12. Written as DNA, the CDR3 is TGTGCCAGCTCACAAACAGGGGGGGGCGTCGGGAGCAATCAGCCCCAGCATTTT. Translated: CASSQTGGGVGSNQPQHF.

V is TRBV6-2 or TRBV6-3 and J is TRBJ1-2; TRBD1 matches 9 bases. Germline CDR1 reads MNHEY; CDR2 reads SVGEGT. With 6 bases clipped from V and 6 bases from J, the junction kept 14 bases outside the gene matches. The CDR3 is 16 amino acids. The CDR3 loop reads CASSIRPTGGFDGYTF. The CDR3 bases are TGTGCCAGCAGCATACGGCCGACAGGGGGTTTTGATGGCTACACCTTC.

For the CDR3, the DNA is TGTGCCAGCAGCCCAACCACAGGGGGCGGCTATGGCTACACCTTC. Amino acid sequence: CASSPTTGGGYGYTF. The V call is TRBV9, the J call TRBJ1-2; 9 bases are a match to TRBD1. This CDR3 region has 15 residues. Trimming cost V 4 bases and J 4 bases; bases outside gene matches: 8. Germline CDR1 and CDR2: SGDLS and YYNGEE.

The J gene is TRBJ1-5, the V gene TRBV7-2; D unresolved. The length of the CDR3 is 13 residues. Germline values: CDR1 SGHTA, CDR2 FQGNSA. V was cut by 5 bases and J by 4 bases, with 9 bases left in between. The CDR3, as DNA: TGTGCCAGCAGCCAAGCCGAAAATCAGCCCCAGCATTTT. It specifies CASSQAENQPQHF.

The V gene is TRBV19, the J gene TRBJ1-2; D may be TRBD1 (5 bases). The CDR3 length is 14 residues. The germline gives CDR1 LNHDA, CDR2 SQIVND (reference sequence). V was trimmed by 4 bases and J by 5 bases, leaving 14 bases between them. Here the CDR3 reads CASSTTGAAYGYTF. The CDR3 DNA reads TGTGCCAGTAGTACAACTGGGGCGGCGTATGGCTACACCTTC.